These 24 T cell receptor beta chains share one sample of origin, sequenced in a study of T cell responses to AZD1222 COVID-19 vaccine. Produced via immunoSEQ multiplex PCR; TCRdb's table is partial and in-frame only. The sample carries around 100,000 clones, more than 85% recorded once. The sequenced sample was peripheral blood, obtained on day 0 of AZD1222 vaccination. The source is an adult in good health.

This chain uses TRBV10-3 with TRBJ1-1, with D possibly TRBD1 on 5 matching bases. This CDR3 region has 15 residues. Per germline, CDR1 ENHRY and CDR2 SYGVKD. V lost 4 bases and J lost 4, with 16 bases in between. This chain's CDR3 is CAISVGLGGATEAFF. CDR3 in DNA: TGTGCCATCAGTGTAGGATTGGGGGGTGCCACTGAAGCTTTCTTT.

This chain joins TRBV9 and TRBJ1-1; 7 nucleotides align to TRBD1. Looked up from germline, CDR1 is SGDLS and CDR2 is YYNGEE. This CDR3 has 17 amino acids. V lost 4 bases and J lost 3; bases outside the gene matches: 15. The CDR3, as DNA: TGTGCCAGCAGCACAGGGGTGGGGGCACAGAGGGACACTGAAGCTTTCTTT. It encodes CASSTGVGAQRDTEAFF.

The chain carries TRBV9 and TRBJ1-4; unclear D gene. Trimming shortened V by 3 bases and J by 0 bases, and 9 bases separated the two germline ends. The CDR3 runs to 15 residues. Germline V lookup: CDR1 SGDLS, CDR2 YYNGEE. The CDR3 region has the DNA TGTGCCAGCAGCGCAATGTCTACAACTAATGAAAAACTGTTTTTT. It translates to CASSAMSTTNEKLFF.

The rearrangement links TRBV28 to TRBJ1-5; 10 nucleotides line up with TRBD1. Germline V lookup: CDR1 MDHEN, CDR2 SYDVKM. This CDR3 region has 14 residues. J lost 6 bases, V lost 6 bases, and 5 bases had no gene match. This CDR3 is CASRGQGESQPQHF. DNA of the CDR3: TGTGCCAGCAGAGGACAGGGGGAGAGTCAGCCCCAGCATTTT.

This rearrangement joins TRBV6-1 to TRBJ1-1; 7 bases align to TRBD1. This CDR3 contains 16 residues. Germline CDR1 is MNHNS and CDR2 is SASEGT. The J segment lost 0 bases and the V segment lost 3 bases, leaving 7 bases of the junction unmatched. In DNA form, the CDR3 reads TGTGCCAGCAGTGATGGGAGGGGGCGGATGAACACTGAAGCTTTCTTT. This codes for CASSDGRGRMNTEAFF.

V is TRBV19 and J is TRBJ2-2, with 13 bases lining up with TRBD2. This CDR3 is 16 amino acids long. Germline CDR1 LNHDA, CDR2 SQIVND (reference sequence). V gave up 4 bases and J gave up 2 bases; unmatched junction bases: 1. This chain's CDR3 is CASSTGLAGNTGELFF. DNA for the CDR3: TGTGCCAGTAGTACGGGACTAGCGGGAAACACCGGGGAGCTGTTTTTT.

The chain is built from TRBV27 and TRBJ2-5, with a possible D match to TRBD2 (5 bases). Germline V gene data show CDR1 as MNHEY and CDR2 as SMNVEV (reference sequence). The V and J ends lost 5 bases and 4 bases respectively, with 11 bases between them. The CDR3 extends over 13 amino acids. The CDR3 DNA sequence: TGTGCCAGCAGTCCCCGAGAGGGAGAGACCCAGTACTTC. Its protein is CASSPREGETQYF.

The rearrangement links TRBV29-1 to TRBJ2-3; D gene unclear. This CDR3 is built from 12 residues. Germline assignment: CDR1 SQVTM and CDR2 ANQGSEA. The CDR3: CSFTGSTDTQYF. The CDR3 coding sequence is TGCAGTTTCACTGGCAGCACAGATACGCAGTATTTT.

The chain uses TRBV7-3 and TRBJ2-1; D not certain. V lost 2 bases and J lost 3, with 11 bases in between. The CDR3 spans 15 residues. Germline lookup yields CDR1 SGHTA and CDR2 FQGTGA. The DNA for the CDR3 is TGTGCCAGCAGCTTATTTTCCGGAAGCTACAATGAGCAGTTCTTC. As protein: CASSLFSGSYNEQFF.

As concerns this clone: Other DNA sequences of this sample code for an identical CDR3. This chain joins TRBV10-2 and TRBJ2-1, with D perhaps TRBD2 (5 bases). CDR1 and CDR2 (germline): WSHSY, SAAADI. CDR3 length equals 11 residues. V lost 5 bases and J lost 10, with 9 bases in between. The CDR3 DNA sequence: TGCGCCAGCAGTCTAGGGAGCGAGCAGTTCTTC. Translated: CASSLGSEQFF.

The chain combines TRBV27 with TRBJ1-1; D is unclear. The germline V gene has CDR1 MNHEY and CDR2 SMNVEV (reference sequence). V was pared by 5 bases and J by 3 bases, with 16 bases between. The CDR3 spans 15 residues. CDR3 in DNA: TGTGCCAGCAGTCCGCCCGGACGGGGTTACACTGAAGCTTTCTTT. Amino acids: CASSPPGRGYTEAFF.

This clone occurred once. V gene TRBV29-1 combines with J gene TRBJ1-1; possibly TRBD1 for D (5 bases). The V end lost 7 bases, the J end lost 1 base, and 13 bases lay between the germline ends. The CDR3 extends over 13 amino acids. Germline values: CDR1 SQVTM, CDR2 ANQGSEA. CDR3 sequence: CSAFRGENTEAFF. The CDR3 DNA sequence: TGCAGCGCGTTCCGGGGGGAGAACACTGAAGCTTTCTTT.

This clone was seen more than once but under ten times. This chain connects TRBV6-5 to TRBJ2-1; a weak D match, TRBD2 (5 bases). The germline V and J ends were trimmed by 7 bases and 3 bases, with 7 bases remaining between them. Germline lookup yields CDR1 MNHEY and CDR2 SVGAGI. CDR3 length equals 12 residues. CDR3 in DNA: TGTGCCAGCACGGGGAACTACAATGAGCAGTTCTTC. Its protein product is CASTGNYNEQFF.

The chain joins TRBV29-1 to TRBJ2-7; 8 bases map to TRBD2. CDR1 SQVTM and CDR2 ANQGSEA come from the germline V gene. V lost 5 bases to trimming and J lost 6 bases; unmatched junction nucleotides: 6. CDR3 length: 12 amino acids. This chain's CDR3 is CSVRTSHGEQYF. Here the CDR3 DNA reads TGCAGCGTTAGGACTAGCCACGGCGAGCAGTACTTC.

The V call is TRBV5-6, the J call TRBJ1-5; D is uncertain. The CDR3 extends over 13 amino acids. The germline V gene encodes CDR1 SGHDT and CDR2 YYEEEE. The germline V and J ends were trimmed by 1 base and 4 bases, with 6 bases remaining between them. In nucleotides, the CDR3 is TGTGCCAGCAGCTTGTACGGTAATCAGCCCCAGCATTTT. Translating it yields CASSLYGNQPQHF.

This clone was detected a few times. V gene TRBV5-1 combines with J gene TRBJ1-2; TRBD1 agrees at 8 bases. The CDR3 totals 14 residues. Germline loops: CDR1 SGHRS, CDR2 YFSETQ. With V trimmed by 4 bases and J by 4 bases, 6 bases remained unmatched. In nucleotides, the CDR3 is TGCGCCAGCAGCCCCAGGGGGCAAGGCTATGGCTACACCTTC. The encoded protein is CASSPRGQGYGYTF.

This chain connects TRBV3-1 (or the pseudogene TRBV3-2) to TRBJ2-7, with TRBD2 matching over 8 bases. Germline CDR1 LGHDT, CDR2 YNNKEL (reference sequence). The CDR3 length is 14 residues. V dropped 4 bases and J dropped 5; count of bases not matched to a gene: 7. The CDR3: CASSRLSGSDEQYF. The CDR3 bases are TGTGCCAGCAGCCGGTTGAGCGGGAGCGACGAGCAGTACTTC.

This chain uses TRBV5-4 with TRBJ1-6; no definite D call. V shed 1 base and J shed 10 bases, with 12 bases lying between them. Germline V gives CDR1 SGHNT, CDR2 YYREEE (reference sequence). The CDR3 runs to 14 residues. CDR3 nucleotide sequence: TGTGCCAGCAGCTTGCGGCAGGAAAGGTCACCCCTCCACTTT. It codes for CASSLRQERSPLHF.

J is TRBJ2-5 and V is TRBV4-2; 9 positions match TRBD2. V shed 4 bases and J 2 bases; nucleotides not matched to a gene: 14. CDR1 is LGHNA, CDR2 YNFKEQ, per germline. This CDR3 has 18 amino acids. CDR3 sequence: CASSLKEVAGVGQETQYF. The CDR3 DNA sequence: TGTGCCAGCAGCCTTAAAGAGGTAGCGGGAGTGGGACAAGAGACCCAGTACTTC.

The V call is TRBV19, the J call TRBJ1-4; D unresolved. Germline loops: CDR1 LNHDA, CDR2 SQIVND (reference sequence). V gave up 5 bases and J gave up 0 bases, with 13 bases separating them. The CDR3 is made up of 16 amino acids. CDR3 in DNA: TGTGCCAGTAGTTACGGGATGGGTACAACTAATGAAAAACTGTTTTTT. This translates into CASSYGMGTTNEKLFF.

This sequence joins TRBV27 and TRBJ2-5, with 7 bases aligning to TRBD1. The CDR3 spans 15 residues. CDR1 and CDR2 (germline): MNHEY, SMNVEV (reference sequence). After removal of 5 bases from V and 5 bases from J, the junction contained 11 bases not matched to a gene. CDR3 protein: CASSPPDRLGETQYF. CDR3 nucleotides: TGTGCCAGCAGTCCCCCGGACAGGCTCGGCGAGACCCAGTACTTC.

The chain employs TRBV11-2 and TRBJ2-3; D is undetermined. Germline CDR1 reads SGHAT; CDR2 reads FQNNGV. The CDR3 covers 14 residues. V was shortened by 1 base and J by 4 bases, with 9 bases between the two germline ends. The CDR3 protein is CASSLVSGPDTQYF. DNA for the CDR3: TGTGCCAGCAGCTTAGTTTCAGGACCAGATACGCAGTATTTT. The full variable domain, in which reference TRBV11-2 and TRBJ2-3 provide the parts outside the CDR3, is EAGVAQSPRYKIIEKRQSVAFWCNPISGHATLYWYQQILGQGPKLLIQFQNNGVVDDSQLPKDRFSAERLKGVDSTLKIQPAKLEDSAVYLCASSLVSGPDTQYFGPGTRLTVL.

This chain joins TRBV3-1 (or the pseudogene TRBV3-2) and TRBJ2-6; a possible D gene is TRBD2 (5 bases). Trimming cost V 0 bases and J 2 bases, with 8 bases left between them. Germline lookup yields CDR1 LGHDT and CDR2 YNNKEL (reference sequence). The CDR3 runs 16 residues. The chain's CDR3 is CASSQERAAGANVLTF. CDR3 DNA sequence: TGTGCCAGCAGCCAAGAAAGAGCGGCTGGGGCCAACGTCCTGACTTTC.

This chain links TRBV30 with TRBJ1-2; D is undetermined. Trimming stripped 1 base from V and 3 bases from J, with 15 bases between. This CDR3 has 15 amino acids. From germline, CDR1 is GTSNPN and CDR2 SVGIG (reference sequence). As DNA, the CDR3 is TGTGCCTGGAGTGAGGAGTGGTTAACGCACTATGGCTACACCTTC. This codes for CAWSEEWLTHYGYTF.